This paragraph reports one T cell receptor (beta chain). The ends were cut back, 3 bases at V and 3 bases at J, with 11 bases in the middle. CDR3 length: 14 residues. Germline values: CDR1 SNHLY, CDR2 FYNNEI. Only in-frame clones appear in the TCRdb table, and some are missing; sequencing was by immunoSEQ multiplex PCR. The repertoire consists of about 1.1 million clones, with 60% to 85% occurring once and the leading ten covering roughly 0.83%. The source of the sample is a study of shared clonotypes between healthy human individuals. The rearrangement joins TRBV2 to TRBJ2-5; no clear D. Sample: memory CD4+ T cells from PBMCs. Indicated subset: CD45RA-negative fraction. The TCR comes from a man younger than 35 in good health. Some clones in this sample may be carry-over from other donors' samples. DNA for the CDR3: TGTGCCAGCAGTGACGTGGGGATGGAAGAGACCCAGTACTTC. Encoded protein: CASSDVGMEETQYF. Together with reference TRBV2 and TRBJ2-5, the CDR3 gives the full variable domain: EPEVTQTPSHQVTQMGQEVILRCVPISNHLYFYWYRQILGQKVEFLVSFYNNEISEKSEIFDDQFSVERPDGSNFTLKIRSTKLEDSAMYFCASSDVGMEETQYFGPGTRLLVL.